Listed here is a single T cell receptor (beta chain). No antigen is known for it. This entry comes from a study of OX40 agonist ivuxolimab in advanced cancers. The table came from immunoSEQ multiplex PCR; TCRdb's copy has only in-frame clones and leaves some out. The sample lists 60,000 to 65,000 clones; 75% to 95% were seen once. Study-level findings and limits: Expanded clones tended on average to be more numerous among CD8+ T cells than CD4+. It was not determined which antigens were specifically recognized by the peripheral T cells that had undergone clonal expansion.

The germline gives CDR1 MGHRA, CDR2 YSYEKL. J was trimmed by 3 bases and V by 3 bases; bases with no gene match: 11. The CDR3 is 17 amino acids. The sequences come from CD4+ or CD8+ T cells sorted from blood, collected in a trial of the OX40 agonist ivuxolimab. The gene calls are TRBV4-1 and TRBJ2-3, with 8 nucleotides matching TRBD2. This clonotype originated in an adult with an advanced solid tumor such as melanoma, head and neck, liver or kidney cancer. In DNA, the CDR3 is TGCGCCAGCAGCCACGAAGTGGGACTAGGGGGAACAGATACGCAGTATTTT. This sequence encodes CASSHEVGLGGTDTQYF.